Presented here are 30 T cell receptor beta chains from one specimen sequenced in a study of blood T cells in healthy people across ages. It was with a sample-barcoded 5' primer and a J-beta primer mix that a second PCR of roughly 6 to 12 cycles was run. TCRdb fed the 5' RACE reads into MiXCR, producing one record per CDR3 protein. The sample consists of some 900,000 distinct CDR3 sequences, roughly 48% of them appearing once. Sequenced input: blood. These receptors came from a young man in good health.

The DNA of the CDR3 is TGTGCCAGCAGTGATACGTGGGGCTCCTACAATGAGCAGTTCTTC. Protein sequence: CASSDTWGSYNEQFF. This chain links TRBV6-1 with TRBJ2-1, with D uncertain. With 3 bases removed from V and 0 bases from J, the gap between germline ends came to 9 bases. The CDR3 is 15 amino acids. Germline V CDR1 and CDR2: MNHNS, SASEGT.

The gene calls are TRBV7-2 and TRBJ2-3; D is uncertain. Germline V lookup: CDR1 SGHTA, CDR2 FQGNSA. The germline V and J ends were trimmed by 4 bases and 1 base, with 15 bases remaining between them. This CDR3 region has 16 residues. The CDR3 DNA reads TGTGCCAGCAGCTCCGGGTCCCCAGCTGGCACAGATACGCAGTATTTT. The encoded protein is CASSSGSPAGTDTQYF.

The chain couples TRBV5-1 to TRBJ2-5; possible D gene TRBD2, 6 bases. The assigned J gene may be wrong: the sequence end matches TRBJ2-7 better. The CDR3 is 16 amino acids. The germline CDR1 and CDR2 sequences are SGHRS and YFSETQ. CDR3 bases: TGCGCCAGCAGCTGGAGGGACCCCGATCCCACTTACGAGCAGTACTTC. This translates into CASSWRDPDPTYEQYF.

The chain combines TRBV7-2 with TRBJ2-1, with unresolved D. CDR1 and CDR2 from the germline V gene are SGHTA and FQGNSA. The CDR3 is 13 residues long. V was cut by 5 bases and J by 3 bases, with 8 bases left in between. CDR3 sequence reads: CASSRANYNEQFF. The CDR3 nucleotides read TGTGCCAGCAGCAGGGCTAACTACAATGAGCAGTTCTTC.

Note on this clonotype: One junction end does not reproduce the germline sequence, and a read error may be involved. Here the CDR3 reads CSVEGSAKNIQYF. CDR3 nucleotide sequence: TGCAGCGTCGAAGGATCAGCCAAAAACATTCAGTACTTC. V usage is TRBV29-1 and J usage is TRBJ2-4; the D is unclear. From germline, CDR1 is SQVTM and CDR2 ANQGSEA. This CDR3 region has 13 residues.

Remarks on this clonotype: The germline gene is not matched at one end of the junction; a read error may be the cause. The chain joins TRBV5-1 to TRBJ1-5; 11 bases agree with TRBD1. CDR3 length equals 15 residues. The germline V gene encodes CDR1 SGHRS and CDR2 YFSETQ. The CDR3: CASSLGTGGNRPQHF. DNA of the CDR3: TGCGCCAGCAGCTTGGGGACAGGGGGCAATCGGCCCCAGCATTTT.

This sequence joins TRBV18 and TRBJ2-3; D possibly corresponds to TRBD2 (5 bases). The CDR3 length is 15 residues. Between the trimmed V and J ends, which lost 2 bases and 0 bases, there was a span of 9 bases. Germline V gives CDR1 KGHSH, CDR2 LQKENI. DNA for the CDR3: TGTGCCAGCTCACCAGACTACTCTAGCACAGATACGCAGTATTTT. This translates into CASSPDYSSTDTQYF.

This chain links TRBV27 with TRBJ2-5; the D gene is possibly TRBD2 (5 bases). The V and J ends lost 5 bases and 5 bases respectively, with 15 bases between them. There are 14 residues in the CDR3. From germline, CDR1 is MNHEY and CDR2 SMNVEV (reference sequence). The CDR3 DNA reads TGTGCCAGCAGTACCATCGGGGTAGCGGAGACCCAGTACTTC. It specifies CASSTIGVAETQYF.

This clonotype appeared many times. J is TRBJ1-2 and V is TRBV27; 10 bases map to TRBD1. CDR1 and CDR2 from the germline V gene are MNHEY and SMNVEV (reference sequence). V lost 6 bases to trimming and J lost 4 bases; unmatched junction nucleotides: 5. This CDR3 has 14 amino acids. CDR3 bases: TGTGCCAGCAGCCCGGGACAGGGGCGCTATGGCTACACCTTC. Residues: CASSPGQGRYGYTF.

Notes on this clonotype: Germline is not matched at one junction end, which may reflect a read error. The chain is built from TRBV2 and TRBJ2-1; D is uncertain. CDR3 length equals 15 residues. Germline V gene lookup returns CDR1 SNHLY and CDR2 FYNNEI. Written as DNA, the CDR3 is TGTGCCAGCAGTGAAAACTTTAGCTCCTACAATGAGCGGTTCTTC. Its protein product is CASSENFSSYNERFF.

This clonotype has just a few counts. The CDR3 spells CASSSAQGFEQYF. Written as DNA, the CDR3 is TGCGCCAGCAGCTCCGCTCAGGGCTTCGAGCAGTACTTC. The gene calls are TRBV5-1 and TRBJ2-1; the D gene is possibly TRBD1 (5 bases). The DNA end lines up better with TRBJ2-7; the J call may be wrong. The CDR3 has 13 residues. Germline lookup yields CDR1 SGHRS and CDR2 YFSETQ.

The chain recombines TRBV24-1 with TRBJ2-1, with D perhaps matching TRBD2 (6 bases). Trimming stripped 2 bases from V and 6 bases from J, with 10 bases between. CDR1 and CDR2 from the germline V gene are KGHDR and SFDVKD. The CDR3 runs to 14 residues. CDR3 in DNA: TGTGCCACCAGTGATTCCAAGCGGGCCAATGAGCAGTTCTTC. Translation: CATSDSKRANEQFF.

The chain recombines TRBV28 with TRBJ2-1, with TRBD1 identical over 7 bases. Germline trimming cut 5 bases from V and 5 bases from J; bases unmatched to any gene: 12. Germline values: CDR1 MDHEN, CDR2 SYDVKM. The CDR3 length is 16 residues. The CDR3 DNA sequence: TGTGCCAGCAGTCTACCCGGGACAGTATACCACAATGAGCAGTTCTTC. Translation: CASSLPGTVYHNEQFF.

The chain combines TRBV18 with TRBJ2-1, with TRBD2 identical over 12 bases. This CDR3 comprises 15 residues. J lost 6 bases, V lost 2 bases, and 2 bases had no gene match. Germline values: CDR1 KGHSH, CDR2 LQKENI. The CDR3 region is CASSPELAGGNEQFF. The CDR3 DNA is TGTGCCAGCTCACCAGAACTAGCGGGGGGCAATGAGCAGTTCTTC.

The chain carries TRBV6-2 or TRBV6-3 and TRBJ2-3; maybe TRBD1 (8 bases). This CDR3 comprises 18 residues. Germline CDR1 and CDR2: MNHEY and SVGEGT. Trimming shortened V by 2 bases and J by 1 base, and 19 bases separated the two germline ends. The CDR3 bases are TGTGCCAGCAGTTACCTGATAAATACAGGGGGGGGCACAGATACGCAGTATTTT. Its translation is CASSYLINTGGGTDTQYF.

The genes are TRBV7-2 and TRBJ1-4; no clear D. Germline CDR1 reads SGHTA; CDR2 reads FQGNSA. The CDR3 consists of 13 residues. V dropped 6 bases and J dropped 8 bases, with 13 bases sitting between them. The CDR3 DNA sequence: TGTGCCAGCAGGAGAAGCGCCGGGGAAAAACTGTTTTTT. It codes for CASRRSAGEKLFF. The complete variable domain, with remaining parts taken from reference TRBV7-2 and TRBJ1-4, reads GAGVSQSPSNKVTEKGKDVELRCDPISGHTALYWYRQSLGQGLEFLIYFQGNSAPDKSGLPSDRFSAERTGGSVSTLTIQRTQQEDSAVYLCASRRSAGEKLFFGSGTQLSVL.

A word on this clonotype: Since a much larger clone is just one base distant, this may be a read error. The chain combines TRBV4-3 with TRBJ2-7; D ambiguous. CDR3 length: 14 amino acids. CDR1 is LGHNA, CDR2 YSLEER, per germline. The CDR3 bases are TGCGCCAGCAGCCAAGATCCAGCCGGATACGAGCAGTGCTTC. This codes for CASSQDPAGYEQCF.

This clonotype was counted only a few times. This sequence joins TRBV7-6 and TRBJ1-5; 9 nucleotides line up with TRBD1. There are 16 residues in the CDR3. V shed 1 base, J shed 4 bases, and the junction held 5 bases outside the gene matches. Germline lookup yields CDR1 SGHVS and CDR2 FNYEAQ. In nucleotides, the CDR3 is TGTGCCAGCAGCTTAGGCGGGACAGGGAGTAATCAGCCCCAGCATTTT. Its translation is CASSLGGTGSNQPQHF. The variable domain in full, with the rest retrieved from reference TRBV7-6 and TRBJ1-5, is GAGVSQSPRYKVTKRGQDVALRCDPISGHVSLYWYRQALGQGPEFLTYFNYEAQQDKSGLPNDRFSAERPEGSISTLTIQRTEQRDSAMYRCASSLGGTGSNQPQHFGDGTRLSIL.

CDR3 protein: CASSQDKGDPSYEQYF. Written as DNA, the CDR3 is TGCGCCAGCAGCCAAGATAAGGGGGACCCCTCCTACGAGCAGTACTTC. The chain uses TRBV4-3 and TRBJ2-7; possible D gene TRBD1, 6 bases. The CDR3 is 16 residues long. V lost 0 bases to trimming and J lost 0 bases, with 12 bases between them. CDR1 is LGHNA, CDR2 YSLEER, per germline.

V and J are TRBV6-1 and TRBJ2-5; TRBD2 aligns across 10 bases. Germline CDR1 and CDR2: MNHNS and SASEGT. The CDR3 extends over 15 amino acids. The J segment lost 11 bases and the V segment lost 5 bases, leaving 14 bases of the junction unmatched. The CDR3 spells CASSPEGAGGREQYF. The CDR3 region has the DNA TGTGCCAGCAGTCCAGAAGGAGCGGGGGGGCGGGAGCAGTACTTC.

Notes on this clonotype: This sequence may be a read error, since a much larger clone differs from it by one base. The rearrangement uses TRBV29-1 and TRBJ2-5; D may be TRBD1 or TRBD2 (5 bases each). The CDR3 is 16 residues long. Germline CDR1 reads SQVTM; CDR2 reads ANQGSEA. The CDR3 reads CGVEDPPGRFQETQYF. The CDR3 DNA reads as TGCGGCGTTGAAGATCCACCGGGACGTTTTCAAGAGACCCAGTACTTC.

The rearrangement joins TRBV29-1 to TRBJ1-2; possibly TRBD1 for D (6 bases). The V and J ends lost 4 bases and 4 bases respectively, with 19 bases between them. Germline V lookup: CDR1 SQVTM, CDR2 ANQGSEA. The CDR3 is 15 amino acids. The CDR3 protein is CSVAGLQGPVYGYTF. In DNA, the CDR3 is TGCAGCGTTGCAGGACTTCAGGGGCCCGTCTATGGCTACACCTTC.

The chain is built from TRBV29-1 and TRBJ2-7; 8 bases agree with TRBD1. The CDR3 loop spans 16 amino acids. The V segment lost 5 bases and the J segment 2 bases; nucleotides outside the gene matches: 14. The germline V gene has CDR1 SQVTM and CDR2 ANQGSEA. CDR3 loop: CSVRGSQGAATYEQYF. The CDR3 coding sequence is TGCAGCGTTAGGGGATCCCAGGGGGCCGCGACCTACGAGCAGTACTTC.

This rearrangement joins TRBV20-1 to TRBJ2-4; D uncertain. The CDR3 runs 12 residues. Germline V lookup: CDR1 DFQATT, CDR2 SNEGSKA (reference sequence). Trimming shortened V by 7 bases and J by 7 bases, and 14 bases separated the two germline ends. CDR3 coding DNA: TGCAGTGTTCGCACCGGTGGGAACATTCAGTACTTC. It translates to CSVRTGGNIQYF.

This clonotype was counted between two and nine times. This chain links TRBV9 with TRBJ2-5, with D unresolved. Germline V gives CDR1 SGDLS, CDR2 YYNGEE. Trimming took off 0 bases at V and 2 bases at J, with 11 bases between the two ends. This CDR3 spans 15 amino acids. The CDR3 DNA is TGTGCCAGCAGCGTAGCTGTGGGGATACAAGAGACCCAGTACTTC. Translated, it gives CASSVAVGIQETQYF.

The J gene is TRBJ2-2, the V gene TRBV5-1, with D perhaps assigned TRBD1 or TRBD2 (5 bases each). The V end lost 6 bases, the J end lost 0 bases, and 15 bases lay between the germline ends. The V gene's germline CDR1 is SGHRS and CDR2 YFSETQ. There are 16 residues in the CDR3. This chain's CDR3 is CASTKAGDANTGELFF. As DNA, the CDR3 is TGCGCCAGCACGAAGGCCGGGGACGCGAACACCGGGGAGCTGTTTTTT. Together with reference TRBV5-1 and TRBJ2-2, the CDR3 gives the full variable domain: KAGVTQTPRYLIKTRGQQVTLSCSPISGHRSVSWYQQTPGQGLQFLFEYFSETQRNKGNFPGRFSGRQFSNSRSEMNVSTLELGDSALYLCASTKAGDANTGELFFGEGSRLTVL.

This chain connects TRBV12-3 or TRBV12-4 to TRBJ2-3, with TRBD2 identical over 14 bases. This CDR3 has 18 residues. Germline trimming cut 1 base from V and 2 bases from J; bases unmatched to any gene: 5. In nucleotides, the CDR3 is TGTGCCAGCAGTTTAGAGTCGGGACTAGCGGGGGTCACAGATACGCAGTATTTT. Amino acids: CASSLESGLAGVTDTQYF.

This clonotype was seen a handful of times. The chain carries TRBV6-6 and TRBJ1-6; D possibly corresponds to TRBD1 (5 bases). The length of the CDR3 is 14 residues. Germline V lookup: CDR1 MNHNY, CDR2 SVGAGI (reference sequence). Trimming removed 2 bases from V and 5 bases from J, with 7 bases in between. DNA of the CDR3: TGTGCCAGCAGTTACCCGACAGATAATTCACCCCTCCACTTT. As protein: CASSYPTDNSPLHF.

The V gene is TRBV15, the J gene TRBJ2-4, with 9 bases lining up with TRBD2. CDR1 and CDR2 (germline): LNHNV, YYDKDF (reference sequence). The CDR3 loop spans 17 amino acids. V trimming: 0 bases; J trimming: 1 base; junction bases outside the gene matches: 4. DNA of the CDR3: TGTGCCACCAGCAGAGATCAGAGCGGGGGGGCCAAAAACATTCAGTACTTC. It yields the protein CATSRDQSGGAKNIQYF. Looking up the rest from reference TRBV15 and TRBJ2-4 gives the full variable domain: DAMVIQNPRYQVTQFGKPVTLSCSQTLNHNVMYWYQQKSSQAPKLLFHYYDKDFNNEADTPDNFQSRRPNTSFCFLDIRSPGLGDTAMYLCATSRDQSGGAKNIQYFGAGTRLSVL.

This clonotype was seen a handful of times. The chain joins TRBV11-3 to TRBJ2-4; perhaps D is TRBD1 or TRBD2 (5 bases each). Germline V gives CDR1 SGHNT, CDR2 YENEEA. Deletions cut 4 bases from V and 8 bases from J, with 18 bases between. This CDR3 spans 15 amino acids. For the CDR3, the DNA is TGTGCCAGCAGCTCCCGAATGGGACCCAGGGACATTCAGTACTTC. It codes for CASSSRMGPRDIQYF.